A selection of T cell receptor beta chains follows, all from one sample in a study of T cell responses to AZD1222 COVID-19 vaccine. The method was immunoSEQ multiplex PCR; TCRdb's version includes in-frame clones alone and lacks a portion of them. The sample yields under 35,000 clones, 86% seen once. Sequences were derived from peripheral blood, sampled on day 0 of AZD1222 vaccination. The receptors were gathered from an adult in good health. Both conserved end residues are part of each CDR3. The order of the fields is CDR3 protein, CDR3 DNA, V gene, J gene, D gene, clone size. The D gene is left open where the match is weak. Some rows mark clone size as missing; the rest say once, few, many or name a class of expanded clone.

CASSQGLAVTYEQYF,TGTGCCAGCAGCCAGGGACTAGCGGTCACCTACGAGCAGTACTTC,TRBV3-1/TRBV3-2,TRBJ2-7,TRBD2,NA
CASSQDPPSGGTDTQYF,TGCGCCAGCAGCCAAGATCCCCCTAGCGGGGGCACAGATACGCAGTATTTT,TRBV4-3,TRBJ2-3,TRBD2,once
CASSPHAGAGGTEAFF,TGTGCCAGCAGCCCCCACGCCGGGGCCGGAGGCACTGAAGCTTTCTTT,TRBV5-6,TRBJ1-1,NA,NA
CASSRAGGEQFF,TGTGCCAGCAGCCGCGCCGGGGGTGAGCAGTTCTTC,TRBV7-3,TRBJ2-1,NA,NA
CASSLGWGAKNIQYF,TGTGCCAGCAGCTTAGGATGGGGTGCCAAAAACATTCAGTACTTC,TRBV7-2,TRBJ2-4,NA,NA
CASSFRGGQPQHF,TGTGCCAGCAGCTTCAGGGGGGGCCAGCCCCAGCATTTT,TRBV7-3,TRBJ1-5,TRBD1,NA
CARAYPFPRERTYEQYF,TGTGCCAGGGCTTACCCCTTTCCACGGGAGAGGACCTACGAGCAGTACTTC,TRBV6-9,TRBJ2-7,NA,few
CASSLAQGVNTEAFF,TGTGCCAGCAGCTTAGCGCAGGGGGTGAACACTGAAGCTTTCTTT,TRBV11-1,TRBJ1-1,TRBD1,NA
CASSYRQADYEQYF,TGTGCCAGCAGTTACCGACAGGCAGACTACGAGCAGTACTTC,TRBV6-6,TRBJ2-7,NA,NA
CASGDSLYEQYF,TGTGCCAGCGGGGACAGTCTCTACGAGCAGTACTTC,TRBV19,TRBJ2-7,TRBD1,NA
CASSYSGTGRYGYTF,TGTGCCAGCAGTTATTCCGGGACAGGGCGCTATGGCTACACCTTC,TRBV6-2/TRBV6-3,TRBJ1-2,TRBD1,NA
CASSQDLDSPRTPLHF,TGCGCCAGCAGCCAAGACTTGGACAGCCCCAGGACACCCCTCCACTTT,TRBV4-1,TRBJ1-6,NA,NA
CASQASGTWGQPQHF,TGTGCCAGCCAGGCCAGCGGGACCTGGGGACAGCCCCAGCATTTT,TRBV19,TRBJ1-5,NA,NA
CASSEWRASGRGQFF,TGTGCCAGCAGTGAATGGAGGGCTAGCGGGAGAGGGCAGTTCTTC,TRBV2,TRBJ2-1,TRBD2,once
CAWSIGGSGNTIYF,TGTGCCTGGAGTATAGGGGGCTCTGGAAACACCATATATTTT,TRBV30,TRBJ1-3,NA,NA
CASSGGTGIGTEAFF,TGCGCCAGCAGTGGTGGGACAGGGATCGGCACTGAAGCTTTCTTT,TRBV10-2,TRBJ1-1,TRBD1,NA
CASSSHMTGEYGYTF,TGTGCCAGCAGCTCGCACATGACAGGGGAGTATGGCTACACCTTC,TRBV5-5,TRBJ1-2,TRBD1,NA
CASSLEGNYEQYF,TGTGCCAGCAGCTTGGAAGGGAACTACGAGCAGTACTTC,TRBV7-2,TRBJ2-7,NA,NA
CASSMGQDEAFF,TGTGCCAGCAGTATGGGACAAGATGAAGCTTTCTTT,TRBV12-3/TRBV12-4,TRBJ1-1,NA,NA
CASSQDQGRGRASYEQYF,TGCGCCAGCAGCCAAGACCAGGGGAGGGGCAGGGCAAGCTACGAGCAGTACTTC,TRBV4-1,TRBJ2-7,NA,NA
CASSSPGEGSGNTIYF,TGTGCCAGCAGTTCTCCAGGGGAGGGATCTGGAAACACCATATATTTT,TRBV28,TRBJ1-3,NA,NA
CASSTRVTGDNSPLHF,TGTGCCAGCAGTACCCGGGTGACAGGGGATAATTCACCCCTCCACTTT,TRBV3-1/TRBV3-2,TRBJ1-6,TRBD1,NA
CASSSTGGGLYEQYF,TGTGCCAGCAGTTCTACAGGGGGCGGGTTATACGAGCAGTACTTC,TRBV28,TRBJ2-7,TRBD1,NA
CASSSRSGSSYEQYF,TGTGCCAGCAGTTCTCGTAGCGGTAGCTCCTACGAGCAGTACTTC,TRBV27,TRBJ2-7,NA,NA
CASRPGQSNYGYTF,TGTGCCAGCAGGCCGGGACAGAGTAACTATGGCTACACCTTC,TRBV28,TRBJ1-2,TRBD1,NA
CASSPRPGEQYF,TGTGCCAGCTCACCGCGTCCAGGGGAGCAGTACTTC,TRBV18,TRBJ2-7,NA,NA
CASRTGSAQPQHF,TGTGCCAGCAGGACAGGTAGCGCTCAGCCCCAGCATTTT,TRBV6-5,TRBJ1-5,NA,NA
CASSDSAGSGNEQFF,TGTGCCAGCAGTGACTCGGCAGGGAGTGGGAATGAGCAGTTCTTC,TRBV6-4,TRBJ2-1,NA,few
CSVGAGGSSYEQYF,TGCAGCGTTGGGGCGGGGGGGAGCTCCTACGAGCAGTACTTC,TRBV29-1,TRBJ2-7,TRBD2,once
CASARGRDEKLFF,TGTGCCAGCGCCCGGGGAAGGGATGAAAAACTGTTTTTT,TRBV27,TRBJ1-4,NA,few
CASSDGQAEAFF,TGTGCCAGCAGTGACGGACAGGCTGAAGCTTTCTTT,TRBV6-1,TRBJ1-1,TRBD1,NA
CAWSTVASNTEAFF,TGTGCCTGGAGTACGGTAGCATCGAACACTGAAGCTTTCTTT,TRBV30,TRBJ1-1,NA,NA
CASSADRGHQPQHF,TGTGCCAGCAGCGCGGACAGGGGGCATCAGCCCCAGCATTTT,TRBV5-6,TRBJ1-5,TRBD1,NA
CASSSYRGANEKLFF,TGTGCCAGCAGCTCCTACAGGGGGGCTAATGAAAAACTGTTTTTT,TRBV7-8,TRBJ1-4,TRBD1,NA
CAWTPGGSGNTIYF,TGTGCCTGGACCCCGGGTGGCTCTGGAAACACCATATATTTT,TRBV30,TRBJ1-3,NA,NA
CASSQVQGLSPLHF,TGCGCCAGCAGCCAAGTGCAGGGACTTTCACCCCTCCACTTT,TRBV4-1,TRBJ1-6,NA,few
CASKGLEALYGYTF,TGTGCCAGCAAGGGTCTTGAGGCCCTCTATGGCTACACCTTC,TRBV28,TRBJ1-2,NA,NA
CASGSTDQPQHF,TGCGCCAGCGGTTCGACTGATCAGCCCCAGCATTTT,TRBV10-1,TRBJ1-5,NA,NA
CASSLSGQLNSPLHF,TGCGCCAGCAGCTTGTCCGGACAGCTGAATTCACCCCTCCACTTT,TRBV5-1,TRBJ1-6,NA,NA
CASIRPQTLANEKLFF,TGTGCCAGCATTCGGCCCCAGACACTAGCTAATGAAAAGCTGTTTTTT,TRBV6-7,TRBJ1-4,NA,once
CASSLMEVNSPLHF,TGTGCCAGCAGTTTAATGGAGGTTAATTCACCCCTCCACTTT,TRBV27,TRBJ1-6,NA,NA
CASSIAGGTGELFF,TGTGCCAGTAGTATAGCGGGGGGGACCGGGGAGCTGTTTTTT,TRBV19,TRBJ2-2,TRBD2,NA
CASSIDGSQPQHF,TGTGCCAGCAGCATCGATGGGAGTCAGCCCCAGCATTTT,TRBV7-3,TRBJ1-5,NA,NA
CASSQPGAGVQETQYF,TGCGCCAGCAGCCAACCCGGAGCGGGGGTCCAAGAGACCCAGTACTTC,TRBV4-1,TRBJ2-5,TRBD2,few
CASSVGGGGYNEQFF,TGTGCCAGCAGCGTAGGTGGGGGCGGATACAATGAGCAGTTCTTC,TRBV9,TRBJ2-1,NA,NA
CASSPFAGAGEEKLFF,TGTGCCAGCTCACCGTTTGCGGGGGCCGGTGAGGAAAAACTGTTTTTT,TRBV18,TRBJ1-4,NA,NA
CASSDGGSYNEQFF,TGTGCCAGCAGCGACGGGGGCTCCTACAATGAGCAGTTCTTC,TRBV7-3,TRBJ2-1,NA,NA
CASSDTPGAELFF,TGTGCCAGTAGTGACACTCCGGGAGCGGAACTGTTTTTT,TRBV19,TRBJ1-4,NA,NA